These 13 T cell receptor beta chains came from one sample sequenced in a study of T cells in Graves' hyperthyroidism and ophthalmopathy (dated by TCRdb to between 2018 and 2020). Library preparation used multiplex PCR. The sequencing machine was an Illumina HiSeq 2000. Amplification of TCR beta CDR3 regions was carried out from RNA transcripts. For the first round of RT-PCR on the TCR CDR3, the HTBI primer set was used together with the Qiagen OneStep RT-PCR kit. Using fastp at Q25 and MiXCR, TCRdb reprocessed the public reads and kept productive beta chains. CDR3 protein sequences are deduplicated, and each keeps its most common genes and DNA. This sample gives over 650,000 distinct CDR3 sequences in total; 45% of them show up just once. The biggest ten clones account for more than 7% of the sample. Material: peripheral blood or thyroid tissue (not recorded which). The origin of the receptors is an adult man with Graves' disease, either hyperthyroidism or ophthalmopathy (not recorded which).

V usage is TRBV29-1 and J usage is TRBJ2-7; no clear D gene. The CDR3 is made up of 11 amino acids. Germline CDR1 and CDR2: SQVTM and ANQGSEA. V lost 8 bases and J lost 1, with 9 bases in between. CDR3: CSLGPSYEQYF. In nucleotides, the CDR3 is TGCAGCTTAGGCCCTTCCTACGAGCAGTACTTC.

In this sample, this clonotype turned up many times. The chain is built from TRBV29-1 and TRBJ1-6; maybe TRBD1 (5 bases). Germline V CDR1 and CDR2: SQVTM, ANQGSEA. This CDR3 comprises 14 residues. V was shortened by 2 bases and J by 8 bases, with 13 bases between the two germline ends. CDR3: CSVESGTQDSPLHF. Here the CDR3 DNA reads TGCAGCGTTGAATCCGGGACTCAGGATTCACCCCTCCACTTT. The variable domain in full, completed from reference TRBV29-1 and TRBJ1-6, reads SAVISQKPSRDICQRGTSLTIQCQVDSQVTMMFWYRQQPGQSLTLIATANQGSEATYESGFVIDKFPISRPNLTFSTLTVSNMSPEDSSIYLCSVESGTQDSPLHFGNGTRLTVT.

The J gene is TRBJ2-6, the V gene TRBV7-9, with 12 bases matching TRBD1. CDR3 length: 18 amino acids. Unmatched junction bases numbered 6, after V lost 6 bases and J lost 0 bases. Germline V CDR1 and CDR2: SEHNR, FQNEAQ (reference sequence). The CDR3 nucleotides read TGTGCCAGCAGTTCGGGACAGGGGGCCGTCTCTGGGGCCAACGTCCTGACTTTC. Protein: CASSSGQGAVSGANVLTF.

This clonotype has only a few counts. The chain uses TRBV19 and TRBJ1-2; the D gene is possibly TRBD1 (5 bases). V gave up 3 bases and J gave up 3 bases, with 11 bases separating them. Per germline, CDR1 LNHDA and CDR2 SQIVND (reference sequence). This CDR3 region has 14 residues. CDR3 protein: CASSMMGLYYGYTF. As DNA, the CDR3 is TGTGCCAGTAGTATGATGGGGCTCTACTATGGCTACACCTTC.

The chain carries TRBV7-9 and TRBJ1-1, with D tentatively TRBD1 (6 bases). The V gene lost 7 bases and the J gene lost 4 bases, with 16 bases spanning the gap. The CDR3 extends over 14 amino acids. Germline assignment: CDR1 SEHNR and CDR2 FQNEAQ (reference sequence). The CDR3 sequence: CASTSNRERTEAFF. CDR3 bases: TGTGCCAGCACCTCGAACAGGGAACGCACTGAAGCTTTCTTT.

The chain recombines TRBV12-3 or TRBV12-4 with TRBJ2-7; 10 bases line up with TRBD1. V shed 1 base and J 3 bases; nucleotides not matched to a gene: 6. The CDR3 runs 16 residues. CDR3 sequence: CASSLGVGTGVYEQYF. CDR3 nucleotide sequence: TGTGCCAGCAGTTTAGGGGTTGGGACAGGGGTCTACGAGCAGTACTTC.

This clonotype was observed at least ten times. The V call is TRBV19, the J call TRBJ1-6; TRBD1 aligns across 7 bases. The germline V gene has CDR1 LNHDA and CDR2 SQIVND (reference sequence). This CDR3 comprises 14 residues. V dropped 5 bases and J dropped 10; count of bases not matched to a gene: 8. This CDR3 is CASSPTGEISPLHF. CDR3 nucleotides: TGTGCCAGTAGTCCTACAGGGGAGATATCACCCCTCCACTTT.

This clonotype has at least ten counts. V usage is TRBV7-2 and J usage is TRBJ1-1; perhaps TRBD1 as D (5 bases). This CDR3 has 13 residues. Per germline, CDR1 SGHTA and CDR2 FQGNSA. V was pared by 3 bases and J by 4 bases, with 9 bases between. The CDR3 loop is CASSFLGGTEAFF. The DNA for the CDR3 is TGTGCCAGCAGCTTCCTCGGGGGCACTGAAGCTTTCTTT.

The gene calls are TRBV5-1 and TRBJ1-1, with TRBD1 matching 9 bases. V lost 2 bases and J lost 7; bases outside the gene matches: 3. Per the germline V gene, CDR1 is SGHRS and CDR2 is YFSETQ. The CDR3 runs 13 residues. The CDR3 here is CASSFGQGYEAFF. The CDR3 DNA reads as TGCGCCAGCAGCTTCGGACAGGGGTATGAAGCTTTCTTT.

On this clonotype: Possible read error: a much larger clone is one base away. The chain carries TRBV7-6 and TRBJ2-7; either TRBD1 or TRBD2 may supply D (5 bases each). Trimming cost V 5 bases and J 4 bases, with 21 bases left between them. CDR1 and CDR2 from the germline V gene are SGHVS and FNYEAQ. The CDR3 length is 16 residues. CDR3 loop: CASSTPQDSSGYEQYF. DNA for the CDR3: TGTGCCAGCAGCACTCCTCAGGACTCTTCAGGGTACGAGCAGTACTTC.

This clonotype was detected a few times. One base away lies a much larger clone, so this may be a sequencing read error. The chain recombines TRBV2 with TRBJ1-2, with TRBD1 as a possible D gene (6 bases). The CDR3 is 15 residues long. Trimming cost V 3 bases and J 8 bases, with 19 bases left between them. Germline CDR1 SNHLY, CDR2 FYNNEI. For the CDR3, the DNA is TGTGCCAGCAGTGACAACAGGGAAGGAAGGAACGGCTACACCTTC. It codes for CASSDNREGRNGYTF.

This clonotype has at least ten counts. V gene TRBV5-1 combines with J gene TRBJ2-7; unclear D gene. Per germline, CDR1 SGHRS and CDR2 YFSETQ. V was trimmed by 0 bases and J by 3 bases, leaving 7 bases between them. The CDR3 sequence is 13 residues long. In DNA form, the CDR3 reads TGCGCCAGCAGCTTGGCCAACAGCTACGAGCAGTACTTC. Protein: CASSLANSYEQYF.

This clonotype was counted between two and nine times. CDR3 residues: CASSQSDTQETQYF. Written as DNA, the CDR3 is TGTGCCAGCAGCCAATCGGACACCCAAGAGACCCAGTACTTC. The chain employs TRBV4-2 and TRBJ2-5; perhaps TRBD1 as D (5 bases). CDR1 and CDR2 from the germline V gene are LGHNA and YNFKEQ. V gave up 2 bases and J gave up 1 base, with 8 bases separating them. The CDR3 length is 14 residues.